This T cell receptor beta chain was obtained from a study of response to subunit inactivated influenza vaccine. Study-level points and caveats: Few new T cells, the authors suggested, are recruited by each seasonal influenza vaccination.

In germline, CDR1 is SGHTA, CDR2 FQGNSA. This CDR3 region has 14 residues. The junction had 7 bases not matched to a gene; V was cut back by 4 bases and J by 5 bases. Comments on this clonotype: No antigen is known for it.

TCRdb reprocessed the RT-PCR reads with MiXCR, giving one entry per CDR3 protein. The data contain about 780,000 distinct CDR3 sequences, around a sixth of them singletons. The source material was PBMCs from blood, sampled 5 days after vaccination. This sequence joins TRBV7-2 and TRBJ2-5, with 7 bases matching TRBD1. This clonotype was obtained from a man in his fifties or sixties who received an inactivated influenza vaccine. The CDR3 loop reads CASSSYRGGETQYF. CDR3 nucleotides: TGTGCCAGCAGCTCCTACAGGGGTGGTGAGACCCAGTACTTC.